The source of this TCR beta chain is a study of T cells in Graves' hyperthyroidism and ophthalmopathy. Study context: Peripheral blood draws took place at initial diagnosis, ahead of any treatment. General observations from the study: Through a model of 13 V-J features, ophthalmopathy was separated from stable hyperthyroidism.

Based on clinical symptoms, serum thyroxine and TRAb, thyroid ultrasound and orbital computed tomography, diagnoses were reached. This clonotype was seen only a few times. Its matching antigen is unknown. The ends lost 6 bases at V and 4 bases at J; junction bases unmatched: 11. This CDR3 is 15 amino acids long. Germline values: CDR1 SQVTM, CDR2 ANQGSEA. TCR beta CDR3 sequences were amplified from RNA transcripts. When the TCR CDR3 underwent first-round RT-PCR, the HTBI primer set was used. One entry per CDR3 protein, called by TCRdb with MiXCR from the multiplex PCR reads. Of around 340,000 distinct CDR3 sequences listed, roughly 14% are singletons.

This clonotype originated in a woman in her thirties with Graves' hyperthyroidism. The gene calls are TRBV29-1 and TRBJ2-3; 9 positions match TRBD1. The sequenced sample consisted of blood. The CDR3 nucleotides are TGCAGCGTCCAAACCGGGACAGGGTTCGCAGATACGCAGTATTTT. Amino acid sequence: CSVQTGTGFADTQYF.